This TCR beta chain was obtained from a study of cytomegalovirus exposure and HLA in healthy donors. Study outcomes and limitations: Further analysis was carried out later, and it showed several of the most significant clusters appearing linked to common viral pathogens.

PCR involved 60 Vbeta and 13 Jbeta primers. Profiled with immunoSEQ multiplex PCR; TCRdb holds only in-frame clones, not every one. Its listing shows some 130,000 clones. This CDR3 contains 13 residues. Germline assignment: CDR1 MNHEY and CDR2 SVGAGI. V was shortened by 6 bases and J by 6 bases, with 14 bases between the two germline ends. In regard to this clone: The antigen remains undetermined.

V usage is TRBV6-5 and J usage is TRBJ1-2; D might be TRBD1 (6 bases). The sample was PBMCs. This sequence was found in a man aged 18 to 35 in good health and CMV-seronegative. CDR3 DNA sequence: TGTGCCAGCAGACTAAACAGGGCCGATGGCTACACCTTC. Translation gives CASRLNRADGYTF.